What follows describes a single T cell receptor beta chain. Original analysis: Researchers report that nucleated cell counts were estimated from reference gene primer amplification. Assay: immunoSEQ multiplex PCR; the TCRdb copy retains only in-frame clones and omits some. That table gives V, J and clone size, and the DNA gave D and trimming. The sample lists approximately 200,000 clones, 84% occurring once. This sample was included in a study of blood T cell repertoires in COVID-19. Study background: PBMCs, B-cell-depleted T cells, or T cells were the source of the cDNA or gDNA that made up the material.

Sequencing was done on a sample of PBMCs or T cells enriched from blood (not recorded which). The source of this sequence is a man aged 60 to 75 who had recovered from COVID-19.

CDR3 sequence reads: CASRPTYDYEQYF. DNA for the CDR3: TGTGCCAGCCGCCCCACTTATGACTACGAGCAGTACTTC. V usage is TRBV6-5 and J usage is TRBJ2-7; D is unclear. The germline CDR1 and CDR2 sequences are MNHEY and SVGAGI. Trimming stripped 8 bases from V and 3 bases from J, with 14 bases between. The CDR3 loop spans 13 amino acids.